The TCR beta chain under discussion was sequenced for a study of blood T cell repertoires in COVID-19. As for the study in general: PBMCs, B-cell-depleted T cells, or T cells provided the cDNA or gDNA that made up the material.

Assay used: immunoSEQ multiplex PCR; TCRdb lists only in-frame clones, some missing. Among roughly 180,000 clones listed, 79% were seen once. Germline V CDR1 and CDR2: MNHEY, SVGAGI. V was shortened by 4 bases and J by 2 bases, with 10 bases between the two germline ends. The CDR3 loop spans 14 amino acids. Material for sequencing was peripheral blood. This TCR came from a man in his 60s with active or convalescent COVID-19. J is TRBJ2-3 and V is TRBV6-5, with D perhaps matching TRBD1 (6 bases). CDR3 bases: TGTGCCAGCAGTTCCAGGGGCTTCACAGATACGCAGTATTTT. This gives the protein CASSSRGFTDTQYF.